The text below deals with one T cell receptor beta chain. Only in-frame clones appear in the TCRdb table, and some are missing; sequencing was by immunoSEQ multiplex PCR. The sample lists roughly 2.5 million clones, more than 80% occurring once. These data originate in a study of shared clonotypes between healthy human individuals. V gave up 2 bases and J gave up 4 bases; unmatched junction bases: 17. CDR1 is SGHTA, CDR2 FQGNSA, per germline. The CDR3 contains 19 residues. The sequenced material came from naive CD4+ T cells sorted from blood. Subset: CD45RA+ positively selected. The chain has TRBV7-2 and TRBJ2-3; 8 bases match TRBD1. The origin of this receptor is a man aged 18 to 29 in good health. The CDR3 DNA reads TGTGCCAGCAGCTTAAGGAGCCCAGGGGGCGGAAGTAAGGCAGATACGCAGTATTTT. Translation: CASSLRSPGGGSKADTQYF. The variable domain in full, completed from reference TRBV7-2 and TRBJ2-3, reads GAGVSQSPSNKVTEKGKDVELRCDPISGHTALYWYRQSLGQGLEFLIYFQGNSAPDKSGLPSDRFSAERTGGSVSTLTIQRTQQEDSAVYLCASSLRSPGGGSKADTQYFGPGTRLTVL.